This T cell receptor (beta chain) was recovered during a study of monozygotic twins with inflammatory bowel disease. Whole-study results and caveats: IBD patients showed reduced TCRbeta diversity (inverse Simpson) versus healthy co-twins.

Germline V CDR1 and CDR2: DFQATT, SNEGSKA (reference sequence). This CDR3 has 14 residues. For this clonotype: Its antigen is currently unknown.

TCRdb re-called the 5' RACE reads and catalogs CDR3 proteins one per entry, DNA excluded. The table lists about 380,000 distinct CDR3 sequences. What was sequenced was blood. V is TRBV20-1 and J is TRBJ2-7; TCRdb outputs TRBD1, but without DNA this stays unchecked. The clonotype comes from a human donor with ulcerative colitis or Crohn's disease, or a healthy co-twin of an affected twin (not recorded which). CDR3 sequence reads: CSARDQGWGYEQYF.